Below, 16 T cell receptor beta chains from the same sample are listed, as sequenced in a study of cytomegalovirus exposure and HLA in healthy donors. 13 Jbeta primers and 60 Vbeta primers were used for the PCR. The assay was immunoSEQ multiplex PCR, and TCRdb's table has in-frame clones only and misses some. The sample has roughly 120,000 clones, over 65% seen once; the top ten hold over 10%. The specimen was PBMCs. Receptors originate from a man younger than 45 in good health and CMV-seropositive.

The chain recombines TRBV27 with TRBJ2-3; D ambiguous. Trimming cost V 2 bases and J 6 bases, with 15 bases left between them. The CDR3 runs 15 residues. Germline V gives CDR1 MNHEY, CDR2 SMNVEV (reference sequence). CDR3 sequence: CASSLGGSLSDTQYF. The CDR3, as DNA: TGTGCCAGCAGTTTAGGCGGTAGTCTATCGGATACGCAGTATTTT.

The chain carries TRBV2 and TRBJ2-5; possibly TRBD2 for D (5 bases). The J call may be wrong; the DNA end is better matched by TRBJ2-7. There are 13 residues in the CDR3. The germline V gene encodes CDR1 SNHLY and CDR2 FYNNEI. This chain's CDR3 is CASSGELLGEQYF. The CDR3 nucleotides read TGTGCCAGCAGTGGGGAGCTCCTAGGCGAGCAGTACTTC.

This clone was seen only a few times. V usage is TRBV4-2 and J usage is TRBJ2-1; 14 bases agree with TRBD2. Germline CDR1 reads LGHNA; CDR2 reads YNFKEQ. This CDR3 has 17 residues. The ends lost 4 bases at V and 4 bases at J; junction bases unmatched: 6. CDR3 amino acids: CASSPGTSGGLYNEQFF. For the CDR3, the DNA is TGTGCCAGCAGCCCCGGGACTAGCGGGGGTCTATACAATGAGCAGTTCTTC.

This clone has more than one count but fewer than ten. V is TRBV19 and J is TRBJ2-5, with D maybe TRBD1 (5 bases). Germline CDR1 and CDR2: LNHDA and SQIVND (reference sequence). The V end lost 11 bases, the J end lost 5 bases, and 18 bases lay between the germline ends. The CDR3 loop spans 13 amino acids. The CDR3: CACRVGPGETQYF. CDR3 nucleotide sequence: TGTGCCTGCAGGGTGGGCCCTGGGGAGACCCAGTACTTC.

The chain has TRBV10-1 and TRBJ1-4; D is unresolved. Trimming stripped 3 bases from V and 7 bases from J, with 9 bases between. In germline, CDR1 is WNHNN, CDR2 SYGVQD (reference sequence). This CDR3 is built from 13 residues. The CDR3 nucleotides are TGCGCCAGCAGTGATGGGCAGACTGAAAAACTGTTTTTT. It codes for CASSDGQTEKLFF.

The chain uses TRBV29-1 and TRBJ2-6; TRBD1 agrees at 7 bases. CDR3 length: 16 amino acids. V gave up 7 bases and J gave up 0 bases; unmatched junction bases: 9. Germline V lookup: CDR1 SQVTM, CDR2 ANQGSEA. The CDR3 region has the DNA TGCAGCGCTTCCCGGGACAGCGACTCTGGGGCCAACGTCCTGACTTTC. Translation gives CSASRDSDSGANVLTF.

V usage is TRBV28 and J usage is TRBJ2-7, with D tentatively TRBD2 (5 bases). Germline CDR1 is MDHEN and CDR2 is SYDVKM. The CDR3 spans 16 residues. V shed 5 bases and J shed 0 bases, with 17 bases lying between them. The CDR3 protein is CASSGTIPGSSYEQYF. CDR3 nucleotide sequence: TGTGCCAGCAGTGGAACTATCCCGGGGAGCTCCTACGAGCAGTACTTC.

A single count supports this clone. The chain links TRBV5-4 to TRBJ2-5, with a weak D call TRBD1 (5 bases). The last part of the DNA fits TRBJ2-7 better; the J call may be wrong. The CDR3 is 13 amino acids. The germline gives CDR1 SGHNT, CDR2 YYREEE (reference sequence). CDR3 in amino acids: CASSLGQGNEQYF. Written as DNA, the CDR3 is TGTGCCAGCAGCTTGGGGCAGGGCAACGAGCAGTACTTC.

V usage is TRBV4-3 and J usage is TRBJ1-2; 8 bases are a match to TRBD1. There are 16 residues in the CDR3. Germline values: CDR1 LGHNA, CDR2 YSLEER. With 3 bases clipped from V and 5 bases from J, the junction kept 11 bases outside the gene matches. The CDR3 bases are TGCGCCAGCAGCCAGGACAGGGCCCTTACCCCATATGGCTACACCTTC. Translation: CASSQDRALTPYGYTF.

The chain uses TRBV2 and TRBJ2-1; tentatively, D is TRBD2 (7 bases). The CDR3 is made up of 14 amino acids. From germline, CDR1 is SNHLY and CDR2 FYNNEI. With 8 bases removed from V and 3 bases from J, the gap between germline ends came to 14 bases. For the CDR3, the DNA is TGTGCCAGCGTGGGGGGGCCCAACTACAATGAGCAGTTCTTC. Translation gives CASVGGPNYNEQFF.

This clone has just a few counts. CDR3 nucleotides: TGTGCCAGCAGTGACGGTCGTCAGAGGGTCCGTGGCTACACCTTC. It codes for CASSDGRQRVRGYTF. V usage is TRBV6-1 and J usage is TRBJ1-2; D not resolved. The CDR3 extends over 15 amino acids. The V gene lost 3 bases and the J gene lost 7 bases, with 18 bases spanning the gap. Per the germline V gene, CDR1 is MNHNS and CDR2 is SASEGT.

In its sample, this clone was seen once. The V and J genes are TRBV5-4 and TRBJ1-4, with TRBD1 as a possible D gene (6 bases). Germline CDR1 reads SGHNT; CDR2 reads YYREEE (reference sequence). V was clipped by 3 bases and J by 8 bases, with 17 bases between them. The length of the CDR3 is 15 residues. The CDR3 DNA follows: TGTGCCAGCAGCTCGCAACAGGGACCCAACGAAAAACTGTTTTTT. The encoded protein is CASSSQQGPNEKLFF.

About this clone: The junction does not match germline at one end; this may be a read error. The chain couples TRBV6-1 to TRBJ1-2; possible D gene TRBD1, 5 bases. CDR1 and CDR2 (germline): MNHNS, SASEGT. The CDR3 length is 10 residues. The CDR3 DNA is TGTGCTGCAAGGGAGGACACGGTTAGGTTC. Its translation: CAAREDTVRF.

The rearrangement uses TRBV13 and TRBJ2-5; 13 nucleotides agree with TRBD2. V lost 5 bases and J lost 1; bases outside the gene matches: 7. This CDR3 has 17 amino acids. Germline V gives CDR1 PRHDT, CDR2 FYEKMQ (reference sequence). The CDR3 region is CASSPGLAGIRQETQYF. For the CDR3, the DNA is TGTGCCAGCAGCCCGGGACTAGCGGGGATACGCCAAGAGACCCAGTACTTC.

The V and J genes are TRBV4-1 and TRBJ1-1; tentative D call: TRBD1 (6 bases). This CDR3 region has 14 residues. Germline-derived CDR1 and CDR2 are MGHRA and YSYEKL. The ends were cut back, 1 base at V and 7 bases at J, with 13 bases in the middle. CDR3 sequence: CASSQVEEGGEAFF. In nucleotides, the CDR3 is TGCGCCAGCAGCCAAGTAGAGGAAGGGGGTGAAGCTTTCTTT.

The rearrangement links TRBV4-3 to TRBJ2-3; 8 positions match TRBD2. The junction had 8 bases not matched to a gene; V was cut back by 5 bases and J by 1 base. The CDR3 is 16 amino acids. Germline-derived CDR1 and CDR2 are LGHNA and YSLEER. CDR3 coding DNA: TGCGCCAGCAGCTCCGGGGGGGGGATTGGCACAGATACGCAGTATTTT. Protein sequence: CASSSGGGIGTDTQYF.